The 17 T cell receptor beta chains below were found in one sample sequenced in a study of blood T cells in healthy people across ages. A second PCR of roughly 6 to 12 cycles used a sample-barcoded 5' primer and a J-beta primer mix. TCRdb re-derived calls from the 5' RACE reads in MiXCR, one entry per CDR3 protein. The sample carries about 730,000 distinct CDR3 sequences, 35% to 45% recorded once. Material: blood. The origin of the receptors is a woman in her sixties in good health.

Only a few counts were recorded for this clonotype. This chain links TRBV12-3 or TRBV12-4 with TRBJ2-5; D not certain. This CDR3 region has 11 residues. V was pared by 6 bases and J by 7 bases, with 9 bases between. CDR3 amino acids: CASSPSGTQYF. CDR3 nucleotides: TGTGCCAGCAGCCCTTCAGGGACCCAGTACTTC.

The J gene is TRBJ1-5, the V gene TRBV3-1; the match to TRBD1 covers 7 bases. Trimming cost V 4 bases and J 5 bases; bases outside gene matches: 5. This CDR3 is 14 amino acids long. From germline, CDR1 is LGHDT and CDR2 YNNKEL (reference sequence). CDR3 loop: CASSPVQGYQPQHF. The CDR3 DNA reads as TGTGCCAGCAGCCCGGTACAGGGGTATCAGCCCCAGCATTTT.

This chain joins TRBV20-1 and TRBJ2-5; 13 bases match TRBD2. CDR3 length equals 18 residues. The V gene's germline CDR1 is DFQATT and CDR2 SNEGSKA (reference sequence). V lost 0 bases to trimming and J lost 5 bases; unmatched junction nucleotides: 12. The chain's CDR3 is CSARDQGTSGTAYETQYF. The CDR3, as DNA: TGCAGTGCTAGAGATCAGGGGACTAGCGGGACCGCCTATGAGACCCAGTACTTC.

This clonotype occurred a few times. The rearrangement links TRBV25-1 to TRBJ1-4, with D perhaps matching TRBD1 (6 bases). Germline CDR1 and CDR2: MGHDK and SYGVNS. There are 17 residues in the CDR3. The V and J ends lost 1 base and 0 bases respectively, with 12 bases between them. CDR3 DNA: TGTGCCAGCAGTGAATCCTACAGGGTTGCAACTAATGAAAAACTGTTTTTT. Encoded protein: CASSESYRVATNEKLFF. The full variable domain, completed using reference TRBV25-1 and TRBJ1-4, is EADIYQTPRYLVIGTGKKITLECSQTMGHDKMYWYQQDPGMELHLIHYSYGVNSTEKGDLSSESTVSRIRTEHFPLTLESARPSHTSQYLCASSESYRVATNEKLFFGSGTQLSVL.

This clonotype was found once. One base away lies a much larger clone, so this may be a sequencing read error. The V and J genes are TRBV29-1 and TRBJ2-7, with TRBD2 identical over 7 bases. Germline CDR1 reads SQVTM; CDR2 reads ANQGSEA. The CDR3 has 13 amino acids. This CDR3 is CGVVYRGAYEQYF. DNA of the CDR3: TGCGGCGTTGTTTACCGGGGGGCCTACGAGCAGTACTTC.

The chain carries TRBV4-3 and TRBJ2-7; D call uncertain. Germline V gene lookup returns CDR1 LGHNA and CDR2 YSLEER. The CDR3 totals 13 residues. V was clipped by 3 bases and J by 7 bases, with 13 bases between them. The CDR3 bases are TGCGCCAGCAGCCACCTCGTTGGGAATGAGCAGTACTTC. Protein: CASSHLVGNEQYF.

This clonotype was seen many times. The chain uses TRBV20-1 and TRBJ2-1, with 13 bases matching TRBD2. J was trimmed by 9 bases and V by 0 bases; bases with no gene match: 11. The CDR3 runs to 17 residues. CDR1 DFQATT and CDR2 SNEGSKA come from the germline V gene (reference sequence). CDR3 region: CSARESLTSGRAGEQFF. The CDR3 DNA sequence: TGCAGTGCTAGAGAATCCCTAACTAGCGGGAGGGCCGGTGAGCAGTTCTTC.

This clonotype was found a few times. The CDR3 is CASSKENEQFF. The CDR3 nucleotides are TGCGCCAGCAGCAAGGAAAATGAGCAGTTCTTC. This sequence joins TRBV5-1 and TRBJ2-1; no reliable D call. Germline-derived CDR1 and CDR2 are SGHRS and YFSETQ. The V end lost 4 bases, the J end lost 7 bases, and 6 bases lay between the germline ends. CDR3 size: 11 residues.

The chain recombines TRBV21-1 with TRBJ2-3; the table's D call, TRBD2, has no DNA check behind it. TRBV21-1 constitutes a pseudogene. There are 16 residues in the CDR3. The CDR3 region is CASRFVSSGKTDTQYF. CDR3 bases: TGTGCCAGCAGGTTCGTCTCTAGCGGGAAGACAGATACGCAGTATTTT.

A single count supports this clonotype. This chain links TRBV7-3 with TRBJ2-7; possible D gene TRBD1, 6 bases. V lost 6 bases and J lost 6, with 15 bases in between. The CDR3 is made up of 13 amino acids. The germline gives CDR1 SGHTA, CDR2 FQGTGA. The DNA of the CDR3 is TGTGCCAGCAGGTCGAAACGGGACACCGAGCAGTACTTC. It yields the protein CASRSKRDTEQYF. Based on the CDR3 plus reference TRBV7-3 and TRBJ2-7, the full variable domain is GAGVSQTPSNKVTEKGKYVELRCDPISGHTALYWYRQSLGQGPEFLIYFQGTGAADDSGLPNDRFFAVRPEGSVSTLKIQRTERGDSAVYLCASRSKRDTEQYFGPGTRLTVT.

This clonotype was seen just once. The rearrangement uses TRBV2 and TRBJ2-3; TRBD2 is a possible D gene (6 bases). This CDR3 has 14 residues. Germline CDR1 and CDR2: SNHLY and FYNNEI. V lost 7 bases and J lost 4, with 15 bases in between. CDR3: CASNSGEPPDTQYF. CDR3 sequence (DNA): TGTGCCAGCAACTCGGGAGAACCACCAGATACGCAGTATTTT.

Only a few counts were recorded for this clonotype. CDR3 in DNA: TGCAGTGCTAGAGACCTCCTGGGTAGCGGGGGAACCTACGAGCAGTACTTC. Its protein product is CSARDLLGSGGTYEQYF. The chain employs TRBV20-1 and TRBJ2-7, with 9 bases fitting TRBD2. The CDR3 totals 17 residues. The germline V gene encodes CDR1 DFQATT and CDR2 SNEGSKA (reference sequence). The junction had 11 bases not matched to a gene; V was cut back by 0 bases and J by 2 bases.

The genes are TRBV12-5 and TRBJ2-1; D may be TRBD2 (6 bases). This CDR3 spans 20 amino acids. V was cut by 0 bases and J by 2 bases, with 23 bases left in between. The germline V gene has CDR1 LGHNT and CDR2 FRNRAP. This chain's CDR3 is CASGLVPLVREAPTYNEQFF. The CDR3, as DNA: TGTGCTAGTGGTTTGGTCCCCCTGGTAAGGGAGGCACCAACCTACAATGAGCAGTTCTTC.

This clonotype was seen ten or more times. The chain has TRBV4-3 and TRBJ1-6; 9 nucleotides agree with TRBD1. Per germline, CDR1 LGHNA and CDR2 YSLEER. J lost 9 bases, V lost 1 base, and 7 bases had no gene match. This CDR3 is 16 amino acids long. The CDR3 DNA follows: TGCGCCAGCAGCCAAGCGACGGGACAGGGTGGTTCACCCCTCCACTTT. It encodes CASSQATGQGGSPLHF.

The CDR3 is CAWEQGQSYYGYTF. CDR3 bases: TGTGCCTGGGAGCAGGGACAATCTTACTATGGCTACACCTTC. V gene TRBV30 combines with J gene TRBJ1-2; D might be TRBD1 (6 bases). The length of the CDR3 is 14 residues. Germline-derived CDR1 and CDR2 are GTSNPN and SVGIG (reference sequence). V shed 5 bases and J shed 3 bases, with 16 bases lying between them.

Many counts were recorded for this clonotype. The rearrangement joins TRBV29-1 to TRBJ2-1, with a tentative D call TRBD2 (5 bases). The CDR3 consists of 13 residues. Germline V gene data show CDR1 as SQVTM and CDR2 as ANQGSEA. V was shortened by 5 bases and J by 7 bases, with 15 bases between the two germline ends. The chain's CDR3 is CSVRTSSSNEQFF. The DNA of the CDR3 is TGCAGCGTTCGTACTAGTAGTTCGAATGAGCAGTTCTTC.

This clonotype was seen a few times. CDR3 nucleotides: TGCGCCAGCGAGGGGGAGACTGAGCAGTTCTTC. Protein product: CASEGETEQFF. V and J are TRBV10-2 and TRBJ2-1; D possibly corresponds to TRBD1 (6 bases). The CDR3 contains 11 residues. Germline V gene data show CDR1 as WSHSY and CDR2 as SAAADI. Trimming took 8 bases from V and 9 from J, leaving 11 bases between them.